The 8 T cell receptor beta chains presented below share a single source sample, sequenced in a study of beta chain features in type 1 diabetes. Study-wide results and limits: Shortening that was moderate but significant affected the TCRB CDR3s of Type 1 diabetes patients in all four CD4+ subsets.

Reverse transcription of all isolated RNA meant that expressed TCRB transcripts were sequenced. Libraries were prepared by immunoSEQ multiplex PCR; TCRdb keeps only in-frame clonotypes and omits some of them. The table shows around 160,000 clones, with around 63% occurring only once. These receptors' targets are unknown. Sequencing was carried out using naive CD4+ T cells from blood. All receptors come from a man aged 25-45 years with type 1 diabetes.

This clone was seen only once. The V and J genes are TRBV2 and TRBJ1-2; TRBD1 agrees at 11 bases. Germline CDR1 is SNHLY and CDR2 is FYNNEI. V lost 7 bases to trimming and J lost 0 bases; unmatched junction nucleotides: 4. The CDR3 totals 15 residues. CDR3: CASTAGQGANYGYTF. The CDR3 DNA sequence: TGTGCCAGCACCGCGGGACAGGGGGCTAACTATGGCTACACCTTC.

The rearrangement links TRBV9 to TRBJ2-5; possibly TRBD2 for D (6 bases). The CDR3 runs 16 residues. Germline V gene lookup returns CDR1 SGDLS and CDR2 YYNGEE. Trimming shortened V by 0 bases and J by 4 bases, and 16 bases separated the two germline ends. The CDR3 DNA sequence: TGTGCCAGCAGCGTAGGCGGGGCCTCGGGCGGAGAGACCCAGTACTTC. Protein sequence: CASSVGGASGGETQYF.

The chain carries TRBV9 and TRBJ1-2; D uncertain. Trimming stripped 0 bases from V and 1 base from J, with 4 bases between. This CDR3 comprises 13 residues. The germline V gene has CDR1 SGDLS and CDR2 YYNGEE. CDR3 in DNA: TGTGCCAGCAGCGTAGATAATAACTATGGCTACACCTTC. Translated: CASSVDNNYGYTF.

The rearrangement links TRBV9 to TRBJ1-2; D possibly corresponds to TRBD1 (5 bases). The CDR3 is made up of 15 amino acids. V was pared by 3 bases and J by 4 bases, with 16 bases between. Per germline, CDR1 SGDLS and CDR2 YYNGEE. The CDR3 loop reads CASSEPQGGLYGYTF. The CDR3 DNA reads TGTGCCAGCAGCGAGCCTCAGGGAGGCCTCTATGGCTACACCTTC.

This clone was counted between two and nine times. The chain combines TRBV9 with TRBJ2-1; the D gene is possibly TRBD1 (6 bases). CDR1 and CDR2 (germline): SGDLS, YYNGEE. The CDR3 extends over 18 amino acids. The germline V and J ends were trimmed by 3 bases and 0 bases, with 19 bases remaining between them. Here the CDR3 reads CASSGDPGQSSSYNEQFF. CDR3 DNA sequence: TGTGCCAGCAGCGGTGACCCCGGACAGTCAAGCTCCTACAATGAGCAGTTCTTC.

CDR3 DNA sequence: TGCGCCAGCAGCCAAGATTCTGAGGCGGCTCGGGGGGCAGACGGAGAGACCCAGTACTTC. Translating it yields CASSQDSEAARGADGETQYF. V gene TRBV4-1 combines with J gene TRBJ2-5, with D perhaps matching TRBD2 (7 bases). CDR1 and CDR2 from the germline V gene are MGHRA and YSYEKL. Trimming pared 0 bases from V and 4 bases from J, leaving 27 bases between. This CDR3 region has 20 residues.

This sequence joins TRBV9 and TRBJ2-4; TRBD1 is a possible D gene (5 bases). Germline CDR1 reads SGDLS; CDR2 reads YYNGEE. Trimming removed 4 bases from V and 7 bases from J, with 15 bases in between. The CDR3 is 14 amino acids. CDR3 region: CASSSIQGANIQYF. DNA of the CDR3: TGTGCCAGCAGCTCTATCCAGGGTGCGAACATTCAGTACTTC.

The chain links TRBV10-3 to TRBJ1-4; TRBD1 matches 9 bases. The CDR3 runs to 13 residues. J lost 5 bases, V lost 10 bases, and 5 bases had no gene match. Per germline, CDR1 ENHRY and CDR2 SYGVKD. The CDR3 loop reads CATRTGANEKLFF. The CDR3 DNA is TGTGCCACCAGGACAGGGGCGAATGAAAAACTGTTTTTT.